This T cell receptor (beta chain) is from a study of T cell changes during pregnancy in multiple sclerosis. Clones were read by immunoSEQ multiplex PCR, and TCRdb kept only the in-frame ones, dropping some. This table has about 70,000 clones, 85% to 95% appearing once. The germline gives CDR1 SEHNR, CDR2 FQNEAQ (reference sequence). This CDR3 region has 11 residues. V gave up 3 bases and J gave up 12 bases, with 9 bases separating them. The sequences come from CD8+ T cells from peripheral blood mononuclear cells, collected in the third trimester of pregnancy. The chain is built from TRBV7-9 and TRBJ2-4; D perhaps matches TRBD2 (6 bases). This TCR derives from a female donor in good health, enrolled as a control in a pregnancy study. CDR3 sequence: CASSFGGAQYF. In DNA form, the CDR3 reads TGTGCCAGCAGCTTCGGGGGAGCTCAGTACTTC.